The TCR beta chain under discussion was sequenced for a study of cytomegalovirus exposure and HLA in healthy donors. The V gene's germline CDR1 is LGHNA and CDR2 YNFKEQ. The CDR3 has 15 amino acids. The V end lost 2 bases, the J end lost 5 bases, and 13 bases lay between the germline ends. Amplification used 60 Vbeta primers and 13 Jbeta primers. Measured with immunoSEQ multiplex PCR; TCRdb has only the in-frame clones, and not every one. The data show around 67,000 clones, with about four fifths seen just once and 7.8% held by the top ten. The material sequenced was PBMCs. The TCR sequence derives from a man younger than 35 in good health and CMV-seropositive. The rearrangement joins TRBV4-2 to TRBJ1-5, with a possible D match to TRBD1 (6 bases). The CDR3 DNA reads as TGTGCCAGCAGCCAAACCGGGACATCTGATCAGCCCCAGCATTTT. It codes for CASSQTGTSDQPQHF.